Below, 19 T cell receptor beta chains from the same sample are listed, as sequenced in a study of shared clonotypes between healthy human individuals. Naivety among CD8 cells was defined by CD45RO negativity and positive CCR7 selection, thereby excluding terminally differentiated effector memory CD45RA+ cells. Data came from immunoSEQ multiplex PCR; TCRdb stores just in-frame clones and leaves some out. The sample comprises about 550,000 clones, 95% to 96% of which are singletons, and about 0.11% rests with the top ten. Sequenced sample: naive CD8+ T cells sorted from blood. These receptors all stem from a woman aged 25 to 39 in good health.

This sequence joins TRBV10-3 and TRBJ2-5; possibly TRBD2 for D (5 bases). In germline, CDR1 is ENHRY, CDR2 SYGVKD. The CDR3 loop spans 14 amino acids. Trimming removed 4 bases from V and 3 bases from J, with 12 bases in between. Here the CDR3 DNA reads TGTGCCATCAGTGGTGCGAGGACTGAAGAGACCCAGTACTTC. Translated, it gives CAISGARTEETQYF.

The V call is TRBV2, the J call TRBJ1-4; D remains unclear. Germline V lookup: CDR1 SNHLY, CDR2 FYNNEI. Trimming removed 4 bases from V and 6 bases from J, with 9 bases in between. The CDR3 spans 13 residues. DNA for the CDR3: TGTGCCAGCAGTGCTGACGTTGATGAAAAACTGTTTTTT. Its protein product is CASSADVDEKLFF.

The rearrangement links TRBV27 to TRBJ1-4; a possible D gene is TRBD1 (5 bases). The CDR3 totals 14 residues. The germline gives CDR1 MNHEY, CDR2 SMNVEV (reference sequence). The V end lost 6 bases, the J end lost 4 bases, and 12 bases lay between the germline ends. The CDR3 sequence: CASRKRGVNEKLFF. As DNA, the CDR3 is TGTGCCAGCAGAAAGCGGGGGGTTAATGAAAAACTGTTTTTT.

In its sample, this clone was seen once. The rearrangement links TRBV4-1 to TRBJ1-5; D gene uncertain. The CDR3 sequence is 15 residues long. CDR1 and CDR2 from the germline V gene are MGHRA and YSYEKL. V dropped 0 bases and J dropped 0 bases, with 6 bases sitting between them. CDR3 in DNA: TGCGCCAGCAGCCAAGATTTCCCTAGCAATCAGCCCCAGCATTTT. It is translated as CASSQDFPSNQPQHF.

This clone was picked up one time. The rearrangement links TRBV6-5 to TRBJ1-1; TRBD1 might be the D (5 bases). This CDR3 spans 13 amino acids. Germline V gene sequence: CDR1 MNHEY, CDR2 SVGAGI. V was shortened by 6 bases and J by 4 bases, with 12 bases between the two germline ends. For the CDR3, the DNA is TGTGCCAGCAGCTGGGACTGGGGCACTGAAGCTTTCTTT. It encodes CASSWDWGTEAFF.

The chain employs TRBV28 and TRBJ2-7; the match to TRBD2 covers 13 bases. The CDR3 has 18 amino acids. Germline CDR1 reads MDHEN; CDR2 reads SYDVKM. J gave up 0 bases and V 1 base, and 6 bases lay outside the gene matches. Here the CDR3 DNA reads TGTGCCAGCAGTTTATTAGGACTAGCGGGAGTAGTCTCCTACGAGCAGTACTTC. Translated: CASSLLGLAGVVSYEQYF.

The genes are TRBV29-1 and TRBJ2-1; 10 bases line up with TRBD2. This CDR3 spans 17 amino acids. Germline values: CDR1 SQVTM, CDR2 ANQGSEA. J gave up 1 base and V 2 bases, and 8 bases lay outside the gene matches. This CDR3 is CSVESVSGRISYNEQFF. DNA for the CDR3: TGCAGCGTTGAATCCGTTAGCGGGAGGATTTCCTACAATGAGCAGTTCTTC.

This clone has just a few counts. Here the CDR3 DNA reads TGCGCCAGCAGGGATTACAGGGGAGACCAGCCCCAGCATTTT. It specifies CASRDYRGDQPQHF. The rearrangement links TRBV23-1 to TRBJ1-5, with 7 bases that match TRBD1. TRBV23-1 is given ORF status, its function remaining uncertain. Germline trimming cut 6 bases from V and 7 bases from J; bases unmatched to any gene: 9. This CDR3 has 14 residues.

The rearrangement uses TRBV6-1 and TRBJ2-2, with D perhaps assigned TRBD1 or TRBD2 (5 bases each). Germline CDR1 is MNHNS and CDR2 is SASEGT. Trimming removed 7 bases at V and 5 bases at J, with 8 bases between. The CDR3 covers 12 residues. As DNA, the CDR3 is TGTGCCAGCAAAGGGGAGACCGGGGAGCTGTTTTTT. As protein: CASKGETGELFF.

The chain is built from TRBV27 and TRBJ1-2; D is undetermined. Germline V gives CDR1 MNHEY, CDR2 SMNVEV (reference sequence). V was pared by 6 bases and J by 10 bases, with 21 bases between. The CDR3 has 14 amino acids. This chain's CDR3 is CASSPGLGRGDYTF. The CDR3 bases are TGTGCCAGCAGCCCCGGATTAGGACGAGGAGACTACACCTTC.

V gene TRBV28 combines with J gene TRBJ2-1, with 7 bases aligning to TRBD2. The J segment lost 8 bases and the V segment lost 2 bases, leaving 12 bases of the junction unmatched. The CDR3 contains 16 residues. CDR1 and CDR2 (germline): MDHEN, SYDVKM. CDR3 DNA sequence: TGTGCCAGCAGTTTAGGGGCGGGAGAGGGTATCTATGAGCAGTTCTTC. Its protein is CASSLGAGEGIYEQFF.

V usage is TRBV11-2 and J usage is TRBJ2-1, with D possibly matching TRBD2 (6 bases). CDR3 length: 18 residues. The germline V gene has CDR1 SGHAT and CDR2 FQNNGV. V was shortened by 5 bases and J by 6 bases, with 26 bases between the two germline ends. Here the CDR3 reads CASSPTGFQAEGINEQFF. In DNA, the CDR3 is TGTGCCAGCAGCCCCACGGGATTTCAGGCGGAGGGGATCAATGAGCAGTTCTTC. The whole variable domain, filled in from reference TRBV11-2 and TRBJ2-1, reads EAGVAQSPRYKIIEKRQSVAFWCNPISGHATLYWYQQILGQGPKLLIQFQNNGVVDDSQLPKDRFSAERLKGVDSTLKIQPAKLEDSAVYLCASSPTGFQAEGINEQFFGPGTRLTVL.

This chain joins TRBV27 and TRBJ2-7; possibly TRBD2 for D (5 bases). Trimming took 10 bases from V and 5 from J, leaving 24 bases between them. Germline V CDR1 and CDR2: MNHEY, SMNVEV (reference sequence). The CDR3 runs 15 residues. In DNA, the CDR3 is TGTGCCACCCGAGCCCCCGGGCCGGGATCGGACGAGCAGTACTTC. Translation gives CATRAPGPGSDEQYF.

This sequence joins TRBV7-9 and TRBJ2-5, with D possibly TRBD1 on 6 matching bases. The J call may be incorrect, as the DNA end agrees better with TRBJ2-7. The CDR3 spans 15 residues. Germline CDR1 and CDR2: SEHNR and FQNEAQ (reference sequence). The CDR3 bases are TGTGCCAGCAGCTCGACAGGACTCCAGAGATACGAGCAGTACTTC. Translating gives CASSSTGLQRYEQYF.

The V call is TRBV4-1, the J call TRBJ2-5; D remains unclear. The DNA end is a closer match to TRBJ2-7, so the J assignment may be wrong. The germline V gene encodes CDR1 MGHRA and CDR2 YSYEKL. The CDR3 consists of 13 residues. The CDR3 spells CASSQVQAYEQYF. As DNA, the CDR3 is TGCGCCAGCAGCCAAGTGCAGGCCTACGAGCAGTACTTC.

The chain is built from TRBV4-1 and TRBJ1-6; TRBD1 matches at 7 bases. Unmatched junction bases numbered 5, after V lost 0 bases and J lost 6 bases. This CDR3 has 16 residues. Germline V CDR1 and CDR2: MGHRA, YSYEKL. CDR3 nucleotides: TGCGCCAGCAGCCAAGACGGGACAGCTTTTAATTCACCCCTCCACTTT. Its translation is CASSQDGTAFNSPLHF.

V gene TRBV27 combines with J gene TRBJ2-7; TRBD1 aligns across 8 bases. The CDR3 totals 12 residues. Unmatched junction bases numbered 4, after V lost 6 bases and J lost 6 bases. Germline V lookup: CDR1 MNHEY, CDR2 SMNVEV (reference sequence). This chain's CDR3 is CASRDRDAEQYF. In DNA, the CDR3 is TGTGCCAGCAGGGACAGGGATGCCGAGCAGTACTTC.

This chain joins TRBV27 and TRBJ1-1; a possible D gene is TRBD1 (6 bases). Per germline, CDR1 MNHEY and CDR2 SMNVEV (reference sequence). CDR3 length equals 11 residues. V was shortened by 7 bases and J by 12 bases, with 15 bases between the two germline ends. The CDR3 spells CASKKGGWSFF. CDR3 sequence (DNA): TGTGCCAGCAAGAAGGGGGGTTGGTCTTTCTTT.

The table lists this clone with a count of one. This sample includes further DNA sequences coding for the same CDR3. V usage is TRBV29-1 and J usage is TRBJ2-7; either TRBD1 or TRBD2 may supply D (5 bases each). The V gene's germline CDR1 is SQVTM and CDR2 ANQGSEA. Trimming shortened V by 2 bases and J by 1 base, and 12 bases separated the two germline ends. This CDR3 has 14 amino acids. The CDR3 sequence is CSVELARGSYEQYF. CDR3 bases: TGCAGCGTTGAATTGGCGAGGGGATCCTACGAGCAGTACTTC.